This T cell receptor (beta chain) was profiled in a study of blood T cells in healthy people across ages. It was with a sample-barcoded 5' primer and a J-beta primer mix that a second PCR of about 7 to 12 cycles was run. A single record per CDR3 protein comes from TCRdb applying MiXCR to the 5' RACE reads. The sample shows 730,000 or so distinct CDR3 sequences, around 38% of them seen only once. Germline values: CDR1 MNHEY, CDR2 SVGAGI. J was trimmed by 7 bases and V by 5 bases; bases with no gene match: 8. CDR3 size: 14 residues. This TCR derives from a man older than 75 in good health. J is TRBJ2-1 and V is TRBV6-5; TRBD2 agrees at 7 bases. Sequenced sample: blood. CDR3 sequence reads: CASSQTTSFNEQFF. In DNA, the CDR3 is TGTGCCAGCAGTCAAACGACTAGCTTTAATGAGCAGTTCTTC.